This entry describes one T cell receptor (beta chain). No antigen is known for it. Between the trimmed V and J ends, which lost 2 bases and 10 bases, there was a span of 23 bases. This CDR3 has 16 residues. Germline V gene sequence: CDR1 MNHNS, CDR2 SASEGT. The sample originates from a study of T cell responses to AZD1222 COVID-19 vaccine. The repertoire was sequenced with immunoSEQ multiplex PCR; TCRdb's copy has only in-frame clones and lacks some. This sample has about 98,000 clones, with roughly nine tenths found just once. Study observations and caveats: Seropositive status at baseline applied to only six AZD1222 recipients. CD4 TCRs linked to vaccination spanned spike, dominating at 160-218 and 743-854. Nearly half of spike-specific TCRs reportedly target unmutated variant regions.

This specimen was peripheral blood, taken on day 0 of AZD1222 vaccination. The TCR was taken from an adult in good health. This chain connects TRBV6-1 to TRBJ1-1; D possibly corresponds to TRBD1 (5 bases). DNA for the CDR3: TGTGCCAGCAGTGAACGGACCGGGGCCCCTAAGACTCGAGCTTTCTTT. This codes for CASSERTGAPKTRAFF.